The rows below give T cell receptor beta chains drawn from one sample of a study of regulatory T cells in long-lasting Graves disease. TCRdb itself ran the multiplex PCR reads through MiXCR, one entry per CDR3 protein. The sample has about 320,000 distinct CDR3 sequences, 15% to 20% seen once; the top ten hold 35% to 45%. The source was peripheral blood mononuclear cells (PBMCs), collected at new diagnosis, from a patient treated with antithyroid drugs. These TCRs come from a female donor with Graves disease. Both conserved end residues are part of each CDR3. D genes are given only for firm matches. A clone size is listed for some rows: how often the clone was seen (once, few, many), or a class if it is expanded.

V gene	clone size	J gene	D gene	CDR3 protein	CDR3 DNA
TRBV2	many	TRBJ1-5	TRBD1	CASRDRDPNQPQHF	TGTGCCAGCAGGGACAGGGATCCAAATCAGCCCCAGCATTTT
TRBV9	few	TRBJ2-1	-	CASSVTTRLYNEQFF	TGTGCCAGCAGCGTCACTACTAGGTTATACAATGAGCAGTTCTTC
TRBV15	many	TRBJ1-3	-	CATSRERGGNTIYF	TGTGCCACCAGCAGAGAGAGGGGTGGAAACACCATATATTTT
TRBV5-8	many	TRBJ1-3	TRBD1	CASSSVPGGVGNTIYF	TGTGCCAGCAGCTCGGTACCAGGGGGCGTTGGAAACACCATATATTTT
TRBV20-1	many	TRBJ1-2	TRBD1	CSARGTGNYGYTF	TGCAGTGCTCGGGGGACAGGCAACTATGGCTACACCTTC
TRBV24-1	many	TRBJ2-1	-	CATSDLQQGNEQFF	TGTGCCACCAGTGATTTGCAACAAGGCAATGAGCAGTTCTTC
TRBV6-1	many	TRBJ2-1	TRBD2	CASRSNSAGPYNEQFF	TGTGCCAGCAGGTCAAACTCAGCGGGACCCTACAATGAGCAGTTCTTC
TRBV19	many	TRBJ1-3	-	CASSNVFSGNTIYF	TGTGCCAGTAGTAATGTGTTCTCTGGAAACACCATATATTTT
TRBV28	-	TRBJ1-2	-	CASSFGKFGQPRLPGYTF	TGTGCCAGCAGTTTCGGCAAATTTGGACAGCCCCGACTCCCTGGCTACACCTTC
TRBV2	many	TRBJ1-1	-	CASKSLGGGNTEAFF	TGTGCCAGCAAATCTCTAGGGGGTGGGAACACTGAAGCTTTCTTT
TRBV6-5	many	TRBJ1-1	-	CASSYGPEGEAFF	TGTGCCAGCAGTTACGGGCCCGAGGGGGAAGCTTTCTTT
TRBV10-3	many	TRBJ1-1	TRBD1	CAISPGQGLNTEAFF	TGTGCCATCAGCCCGGGACAGGGTCTGAACACTGAAGCTTTCTTT
TRBV20-1	many	TRBJ2-1	TRBD2	CSARDFAGVMDEQFF	TGCAGTGCTAGAGATTTCGCGGGAGTTATGGATGAGCAGTTCTTC
TRBV2	many	TRBJ2-5	-	CASSAGSVLETQYF	TGTGCCAGCAGCGCCGGGTCGGTCCTTGAGACCCAGTACTTC
TRBV30	many	TRBJ1-3	TRBD1	CAGDRSLSGNTIYF	TGTGCCGGGGACAGGTCTCTCTCTGGAAACACCATATATTTT
TRBV27	many	TRBJ1-6	TRBD1	CASTPTGRGSPLHF	TGTGCCAGCACTCCGACAGGGAGGGGTTCACCCCTCCACTTT
TRBV30	few	TRBJ2-7	-	CAWSVGGSSYEQYF	TGTGCCTGGAGTGTGGGCGGGTCCTCCTACGAGCAGTACTTC
TRBV20-1	many	TRBJ2-1	-	CSASEPHEQFF	TGCAGTGCTAGTGAGCCCCATGAGCAGTTCTTC
TRBV6-2/TRBV6-3	many	TRBJ2-1	-	CASSYSAMSNEQFF	TGTGCCAGCAGTTACTCCGCAATGTCGAATGAGCAGTTCTTC
TRBV28	many	TRBJ1-2	TRBD1	CASSLPLTGAYSNYGYTF	TGTGCCAGCAGTTTACCCTTGACAGGGGCTTACTCTAACTATGGCTACACCTTC
TRBV28	many	TRBJ2-5	-	CASSPYLGEETQYF	TGTGCCAGCAGCCCCTACCTCGGAGAAGAGACCCAGTACTTC
TRBV28	many	TRBJ1-1	-	CASTGVGRTEAFF	TGTGCCAGCACAGGGGTTGGGAGGACTGAAGCTTTCTTT
TRBV29-1	many	TRBJ2-7	TRBD1	CSVASGTATYEQYF	TGCAGCGTTGCCTCCGGGACAGCTACCTACGAGCAGTACTTC
TRBV6-1	many	TRBJ2-3	-	CASSSVTASGTDTQYF	TGTGCCAGCAGCTCCGTAACTGCCTCAGGCACAGATACGCAGTATTTT
TRBV9	many	TRBJ1-2	-	CASSPTEGRDGYTF	TGTGCCAGCAGCCCCACGGAGGGCAGGGATGGCTACACCTTC
TRBV30	-	TRBJ2-7	-	CALLPGGGMYEQYF	TGTGCCTTACTCCCAGGGGGGGGGATGTACGAGCAGTACTTC